The clone carrying this T cell receptor beta chain was found many times. Its matching antigen is unknown. The sample belongs to a study of T cells after yellow fever vaccination. Study background: Preparation of fractions with low cell numbers was performed using SMART-Seq v4 Ultra Low Input. Points from the study as a whole: Once the booster was given, most primary-vaccination clones reappeared, at more than 95% for CD4 and roughly 91% for CD8. Weaker overall, the secondary response nonetheless peaked faster (day 5 versus 15). FACS-sorted repertoires could contain abundant clonotypes contaminating from the bulk population.

Germline-derived CDR1 and CDR2 are SGHVS and FQNEAQ. The CDR3 runs to 16 residues. V lost 5 bases to trimming and J lost 10 bases; unmatched junction nucleotides: 12. TCRdb re-called the 5' RACE reads with MiXCR, one entry per CDR3 protein. Found here are under 150,000 distinct CDR3 sequences, around 7.7% of them singletons; the top ten hold 0.73%. The chain joins TRBV7-8 to TRBJ2-1; 12 nucleotides agree with TRBD2. This receptor was identified in a man younger than 40 who received the YFV17D yellow fever vaccine. Material: CD4+ T cells sorted from PBMCs, obtained 5 days after the yellow fever booster vaccination. CDR3 protein: CASSRGWTSGTLEQFF. CDR3 bases: TGTGCCAGCAGCCGAGGATGGACTAGCGGGACGTTAGAGCAGTTCTTC.